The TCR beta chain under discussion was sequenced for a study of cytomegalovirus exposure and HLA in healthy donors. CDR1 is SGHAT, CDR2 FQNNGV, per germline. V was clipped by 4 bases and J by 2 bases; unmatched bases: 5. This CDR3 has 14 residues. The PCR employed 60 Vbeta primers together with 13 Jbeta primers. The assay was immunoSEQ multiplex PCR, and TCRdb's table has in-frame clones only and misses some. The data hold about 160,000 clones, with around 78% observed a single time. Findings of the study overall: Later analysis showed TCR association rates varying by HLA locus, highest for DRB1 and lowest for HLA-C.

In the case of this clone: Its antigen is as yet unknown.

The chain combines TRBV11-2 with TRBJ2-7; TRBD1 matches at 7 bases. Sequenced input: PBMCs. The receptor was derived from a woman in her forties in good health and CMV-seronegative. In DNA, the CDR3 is TGTGCCAGCAGCTCACACAGGGGTCCCTACGAGCAGTACTTC. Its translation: CASSSHRGPYEQYF.